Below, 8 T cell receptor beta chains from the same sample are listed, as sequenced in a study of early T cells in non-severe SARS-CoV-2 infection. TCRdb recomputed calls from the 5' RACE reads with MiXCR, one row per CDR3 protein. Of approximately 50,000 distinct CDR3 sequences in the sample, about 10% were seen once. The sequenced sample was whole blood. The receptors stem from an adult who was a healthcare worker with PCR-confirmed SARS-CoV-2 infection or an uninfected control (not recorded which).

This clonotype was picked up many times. CDR3 DNA: TGCAGTGCTAGAGATTATCCGGGACAGAGGGTGGGAATGAGACGAAAGAAACTGTTTTTT. Translating gives CSARDYPGQRVGMRRKKLFF. This chain links TRBV20-1 with TRBJ1-4, with 7 bases that match TRBD1. The CDR3 runs 20 residues. V trimming: 0 bases; J trimming: 11 bases; junction bases outside the gene matches: 27. The germline V gene has CDR1 DFQATT and CDR2 SNEGSKA (reference sequence).

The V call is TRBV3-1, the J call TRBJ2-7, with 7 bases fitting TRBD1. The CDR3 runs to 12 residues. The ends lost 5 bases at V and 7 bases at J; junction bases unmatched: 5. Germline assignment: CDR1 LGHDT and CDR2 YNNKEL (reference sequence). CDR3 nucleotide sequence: TGTGCCAGCAGCAAGGGGGCGGGTGAGCAGTACTTC. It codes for CASSKGAGEQYF.

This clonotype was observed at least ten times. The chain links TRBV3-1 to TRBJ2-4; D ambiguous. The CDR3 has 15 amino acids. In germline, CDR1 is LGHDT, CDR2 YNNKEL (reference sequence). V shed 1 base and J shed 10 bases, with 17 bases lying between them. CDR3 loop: CASSQGVGPRSIQYF. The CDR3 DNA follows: TGTGCCAGCAGCCAAGGAGTTGGCCCCAGAAGTATTCAGTACTTC.

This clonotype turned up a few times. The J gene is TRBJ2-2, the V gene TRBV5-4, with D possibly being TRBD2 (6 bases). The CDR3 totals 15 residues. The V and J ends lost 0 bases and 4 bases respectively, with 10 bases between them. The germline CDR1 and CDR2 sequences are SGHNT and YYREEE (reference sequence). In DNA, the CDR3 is TGTGCCAGCAGCTTGGGGGGACTTCTCACCGGGGAGCTGTTTTTT. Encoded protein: CASSLGGLLTGELFF.

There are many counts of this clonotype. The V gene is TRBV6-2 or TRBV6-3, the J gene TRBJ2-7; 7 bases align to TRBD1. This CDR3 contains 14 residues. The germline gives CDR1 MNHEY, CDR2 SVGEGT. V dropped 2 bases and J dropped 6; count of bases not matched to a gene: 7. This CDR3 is CASSYLRQGSEQYF. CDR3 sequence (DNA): TGTGCCAGCAGTTACCTGCGACAGGGCTCCGAGCAGTACTTC.

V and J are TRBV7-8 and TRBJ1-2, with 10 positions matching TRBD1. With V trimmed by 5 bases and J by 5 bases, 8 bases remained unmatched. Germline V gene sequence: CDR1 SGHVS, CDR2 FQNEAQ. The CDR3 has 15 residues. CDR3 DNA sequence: TGTGCCAGCAGCCCCCCCCCGGGACAGGGGTATGGCTACACCTTC. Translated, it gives CASSPPPGQGYGYTF.

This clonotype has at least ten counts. CDR3 residues: CASSLGPRAESGRAYNEQFF. The CDR3 nucleotides read TGTGCCAGCAGCCTCGGACCGAGGGCTGAAAGCGGGAGGGCTTACAATGAGCAGTTCTTC. V and J are TRBV3-1 and TRBJ2-1; 10 bases are shared with TRBD2. Germline V gene sequence: CDR1 LGHDT, CDR2 YNNKEL (reference sequence). The junction had 19 bases not matched to a gene; V was cut back by 4 bases and J by 4 bases. The CDR3 is made up of 20 amino acids.

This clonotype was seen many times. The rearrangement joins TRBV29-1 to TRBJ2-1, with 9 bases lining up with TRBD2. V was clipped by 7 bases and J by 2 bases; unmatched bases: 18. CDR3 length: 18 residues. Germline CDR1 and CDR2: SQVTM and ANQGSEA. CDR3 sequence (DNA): TGCAGCGCTGGAAAGGGGGGTGCGGGAGGGTCCCCCTACAATGAGCAGTTCTTC. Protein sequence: CSAGKGGAGGSPYNEQFF.